This T cell receptor (beta chain) is drawn from a study of patients and donors after allogeneic stem cell transplantation. The length of the CDR3 is 15 residues. J gave up 6 bases and V 4 bases, and 8 bases lay outside the gene matches. From the RT-PCR reads, TCRdb called clonotypes with MiXCR, one entry per CDR3 protein. The table lists 85,000 to 90,000 distinct CDR3 sequences, roughly 50% of them singletons. The source is a human donor who was either an allogeneic HSCT recipient or a stem cell or donor lymphocyte infusion donor (not recorded which). It is not recorded whose cells these are; they may come from a transplant donor. The V gene is TRBV12-3 or TRBV12-4, the J gene TRBJ1-5; TRBD1 matches 8 bases. Material for sequencing was blood, either unsorted or a sorted T cell fraction (not recorded which). CDR3 sequence reads: CASSSGQGVSQPQHF. The CDR3 DNA is TGTGCCAGCAGTTCCGGACAGGGTGTAAGTCAGCCCCAGCATTTT.